This T cell receptor beta chain was identified during a study of blood T cell repertoires in COVID-19. The authors' processing: The authors estimated nucleated cell counts from reference gene primer amplification. Libraries were prepared by immunoSEQ multiplex PCR; TCRdb keeps only in-frame clonotypes and omits some of them. That table is the source of V, J and clone size, and D and trimming were worked out from the DNA. The sample lists about 38,000 clones, nearly 90% seen once, with 20% to 25% in the top ten. Germline trimming cut 0 bases from V and 7 bases from J; bases unmatched to any gene: 8. Germline CDR1 reads SNHLY; CDR2 reads FYNNEI. This CDR3 spans 18 amino acids.

This rearrangement joins TRBV2 to TRBJ2-1; 14 bases are shared with TRBD2. The receptor was isolated from a man aged 60 to 75 with active or convalescent COVID-19. The sequenced material came from peripheral blood. This CDR3 is CASSEAPQGLAGGNEQFF. The CDR3 region has the DNA TGTGCCAGCAGTGAAGCGCCCCAAGGACTAGCGGGAGGTAATGAGCAGTTCTTC.